This TCR beta chain comes out of a study of cytomegalovirus exposure and HLA in healthy donors (dated by TCRdb to 2017 to 2019). With respect to the entire study: According to an earlier analysis of around 600 of the donors, 150 million to 200 million T cells yielded 90 million to 140 million unique TCR beta sequences and 276 Gb of sequence data. Every repertoire in the discovery cohort had been generated on one and the same sequencing platform. Typing coverage differed by locus: A, B, C, DRB1 and DQB1 were typed in roughly 620-640 donors, DQA1 in 500 to 550, DPA1 in some 600, and DPB1 in just under 490. Using immunosequencing, the study profiled T cell repertoires from 500 to 800 subjects and related those repertoires to cytomegalovirus serostatus. An early release covering over 500 HLA-typed donors comprised about 300 gigabases of sequencing data and tens of millions of unique TCR sequences. The aim of the study was to test whether cataloging public T cell receptors could identify signatures of past pathogen exposure. To decide whether each TCR beta V gene segment behaved as functional or pseudogenic, an earlier analysis of some 580 of the donors relied on high-throughput TCR beta sequencing. Roughly five DR-DQ haplotypes were handled as single units for association and clustering because linkage in the cohort was strong. Rather than using new phenotypic data, the later analysis identified candidate immune exposures from TCR beta sequences and from how often those sequences occurred across donors. Donor age, sex, ethnicity and CMV serostatus were compiled together with the repertoire data. Genome-wide SNP genotypes for about 55% of the roughly 670 donors were used in a later genetic analysis, which treated that subset as a discovery cohort. HLA typing included class I and class II loci at four-digit resolution. A later analysis re-analyzed previously published TCR beta repertoires from 660 or so donors and added high-resolution HLA genotyping to study TCR occurrence patterns. High-throughput TCR immunosequencing, statistical association of individual TCRs with disease status, and machine learning were combined to predict cytomegalovirus infection status. A separate validation cohort of 90 to 150 different subjects was used in addition to the approximately 700-subject first cohort. The genetic ancestry cluster associated with self-reported Caucasian donors included 81% of the 350 to 500 genotyped donors. Among roughly 400 genotyped donors of the cohort, an average of around 220,000 unique TCR beta nucleotide sequences was sequenced per donor, of which about 18% were non-productive. Study-wide conclusions, independent of this receptor: A total of 150 or so TCR beta chains were listed by the study as associated with cytomegalovirus. According to a later genetic analysis, donors in an Asian-associated ancestry cluster had fewer N-insertions in productive TCRs than the approximately 700-donor mean. HLA typing was unavailable for some donors at each locus, so association tests used only the typed subset. According to a later analysis, most CMV-associated TCR beta chains appeared to be HLA-restricted, and the HLA associations seemed to be driven largely by CMV exposure. It was suggested by the authors that the approach could potentially be generalized to other disease states and immunological phenotypes. Cytomegalovirus status was reported to be diagnosed by the classifier with high specificity and sensitivity in both the original and validation cohorts. Strong co-occurrence of HLA alleles, especially DR and DQ, made assigning TCR associations to individual alleles difficult. Because counts were too low, seventeen rarely observed V segments, including chromosome 9 orphons, were left out of the earlier analysis of a few hundred of the donors. According to a later analysis, parvovirus B19, influenza, CMV and Epstein-Barr virus appeared linked to several top co-occurrence clusters. An association between a missense DCLRE1C variant and V-gene and J-gene trimming of TCR beta chains was found in a later genetic analysis and replicated in an independent cohort. This cohort had only TCR beta chains sequenced, and the lack of alpha or paired-chain data limited which features could be detected. For the cohort, immune exposure information was limited to CMV serostatus. A later analysis found that TCR association rates varied across HLA loci, with DRB1 alleles showing the most associated TCRs and HLA-C alleles the fewest. Roughly uniform sequencing depth across donors was assumed in presence/absence analyses, although this assumption may not hold. In a later analysis, HLA-associated TCR beta chains showed more clonal expansion and lower generation probabilities than non-associated chains that were equally common. The sequencing pipeline was judged likely to have produced a cluster of highly shared sequence variants as a technical artifact. A few of the identified cytomegalovirus-associated TCR beta chains were confirmed in vitro to be specific for cytomegalovirus antigens. A further reported finding was that TCR beta sequences accurately predicted the HLA-A and HLA-B alleles for most subjects in the first cohort. The 87-base-pair reads could not distinguish some IMGT-functional V segments, including TRBV6-2 and TRBV6-3, so those segments were excluded. In a later analysis, over 15,000 TCR beta sequences were associated with specific HLA alleles at a false discovery rate of 0.05. Most TCR sequences were seen in very few donors, while some public TCRs were found in many individuals. In an earlier analysis of around 500 of the donors, most TCR beta V segments appeared in productive rearrangements about 87% or about 30% of the time, broadly matching IMGT annotations. Linkage disequilibrium might explain the correlated functional status among segregating V segments, but an unknown experimental factor could not be ruled out.

The cohort was made up of about 670 healthy bone marrow donors. At the time of sampling, every cohort member was nominally healthy, though immune exposures that went unrecorded were likely present. The donor was CMV seropositive and was included in the group of 250 to 300 seropositive cohort members. A peripheral blood sample was collected from each donor, and TCR beta sequencing was performed on peripheral blood mononuclear cells. Genomic DNA was extracted from the blood cell samples with the Qiagen DNeasy Blood Extraction Kit. As for this clone: The clone's antigen remains unknown. No qualities accompany the bases; no much larger clone lies one base away.

The method behind the library was the immunoSEQ multiplex PCR assay. The multiplex PCR relied on a mix of 60 forward primers for TCR Vbeta segments and 13 reverse primers for TCR Jbeta segments. A multiplex PCR assay on genomic DNA amplified the CDR3 region of rearranged TCR beta genes. The Illumina HiSeq System was used to sequence the amplified TCR beta libraries as 87-base-pair reads. Under the source paper's analysis protocol: Across the 600 to 700 repertoires, a later analysis counted about 81 million unique TCR beta chains, 9.5 million to 12 million of which were shared by at least two donors. To remove PCR and sequencing errors, raw reads were error-corrected and collapsed into unique sequences using a nearest-neighbor algorithm that merged closely related sequences. Alignment of CDR3 sequences to IMGT reference sequences was used to assign V, D and J gene segments. For a sequence to be retained, a match of at least six nucleotides was required to both a V gene segment and a J gene segment. A rearrangement counted as productive if the CDR3 had no stop codons and remained in frame with V and J, and every other rearrangement counted as non-productive. Following IMGT convention, CDR3 was defined as the stretch from the second conserved V-encoded cysteine up to the conserved J-encoded phenylalanine. In an earlier analysis of 587 of the donors, sequences lacking an unambiguous match to a single V gene segment were excluded. An earlier analysis of just under 600 of the donors called V segments functional above 56.7% productive rearrangements and segregating when the between-donor standard deviation exceeded 5%. A statistical classification framework was built to diagnose cytomegalovirus status from the catalog of TCR beta chain sequences. In a later analysis, TCR nucleotide sequences were compared against IMGT/GENE-DB human TR gene sequences so that V and J genes could be assigned. Using the TCRdist pipeline, a later analysis assigned CDR3 sequences along with most-parsimonious VDJ recombination scenarios. In a later analysis, each TCR beta chain was defined by its CDR3 amino acid sequence together with its V-gene family, and reads without a unique V-gene family were excluded. As a way to deal with suspected cross-contamination and a sequencing artifact, a later analysis dropped approximately 570 nucleotide sequences that were highly shared and had low generation probability. A later analysis calculated a clonal expansion index for each public chain from normalized within-repertoire ranks of inferred template counts. In a later analysis, generation probabilities were computed with a VDJ recombination model fitted to out-of-frame rearrangements, and the resulting probabilities were checked against IGoR. In a later analysis, TCR-TCR, TCR-HLA and TCR-CMV co-occurrence was scored with hypergeometric tests, and a repertoire-size bias correction was applied to TCR pairs. False discovery rates were estimated in a later analysis by permuting HLA or CMV assignments 20 times. In a later analysis, co-occurring TCRs were grouped using DBSCAN, and TCRdist sequence similarity was added for clustering within HLA-allele-positive subsets. For co-occurrence clustering, repertoires with fewer than 30,000 or more than 120,000 public chains were excluded, along with about five repertoires with anomalous nucleotide sharing. Imported from immuneACCESS, the table was reduced by TCRdb to in-frame sequences with V and J called. These copies leave out some clones; in studies compared against another copy, an unresolved V gene accounts for under half, and the cause of the remainder is not known. The D gene and trimming were derived from the DNA, and the V and J assignments and clone size from that table. The sample table shows 35,000 to 45,000 clones, and approximately 76% are seen once. The leading ten clones occupy around 8.2% of the sample.

Including cysteine and phenylalanine, the CDR3 has 13 amino acids. Only the CDR3 part of the read is kept: 39 bases, read in frame from the first base. Trimming costs V 3 bases and J 3 bases, and their ends lie 8 bases apart. The germline V gene (reference sequence) sets CDR1 to MNHEY and CDR2 to SMNVEV. The chain is encoded by TRBV27 joined to TRBJ1-2; the D gene is possibly TRBD1, with 5 bases matching. What was sequenced was PBMCs. The sequence came from a woman in her twenties or thirties in good health and CMV-seropositive. The nucleotide sequence is TGTGCCAGCAGTTTTCGACAGTACTATGGCTACACCTTC. Its protein product is CASSFRQYYGYTF.